This paragraph covers one T cell receptor (beta chain) sequence. Its antigen remains unidentified. It has no much larger one-base neighbor in the sample; base qualities were not kept. In total, more than 500 healthy bone marrow donors made up the cohort. At the time of sampling, every cohort member was nominally healthy, though immune exposures that went unrecorded were likely present. The donor was CMV seronegative and belonged to the group of 352 seronegative cohort members. Every donor gave a peripheral blood sample, and the peripheral blood mononuclear cells from that sample were used for TCR beta sequencing. The Qiagen DNeasy Blood Extraction Kit was used to extract genomic DNA from the blood cell samples. This sample was taken from a study of cytomegalovirus exposure and HLA in healthy donors listed by TCRdb under 2017. Background for the entire study: An earlier analysis of some 550 of the donors reported approximately 300 Gb of sequence data and 120 million or so unique TCR beta sequences from 150 million to 200 million T cells. To study patterns of TCR occurrence, a later analysis re-analyzed previously published TCR beta repertoires from around 670 donors and added high-resolution HLA genotyping. Using immunosequencing, the study profiled T cell repertoires from about 610 subjects and related those repertoires to cytomegalovirus serostatus. Five DR-DQ haplotypes were handled as single units for association and clustering because linkage in the cohort was strong. To predict cytomegalovirus infection status, the study combined high-throughput TCR immunosequencing, statistical association of individual TCRs with disease status, and machine learning. Roughly 320 gigabases of sequencing data and around 85 million unique TCR sequences made up an early release that covered several hundred HLA-typed donors. The later analysis used no new phenotypic data to find candidate immune exposures, relying instead on TCR beta sequences and their occurrence across donors. Of the approximately 400 genotyped donors, roughly 76% were placed in the genetic ancestry cluster associated with self-reported Caucasian donors. The number of typed donors differed by locus: roughly 629-640 for A, B, C, DRB1 and DQB1; 522 for DQA1; 606 for DPA1; and roughly 450 for DPB1. Genome-wide SNP genotypes for about 65% of the roughly 670 donors were used in a later genetic analysis, which treated that subset as a discovery cohort. The study was designed to test whether signatures of past pathogen exposure could be identified by cataloging public T cell receptors. Every discovery cohort repertoire had been produced on one sequencing platform. Among roughly 370 genotyped donors of the cohort, an average of around 240,000 unique TCR beta nucleotide sequences were sequenced per donor, roughly 20% of them non-productive. Both class I and class II loci were covered by HLA typing, at four-digit resolution. Alongside the repertoire data, information on donor age, sex, ethnicity and CMV serostatus was compiled. Along with the approximately 620-subject first cohort, a separate validation cohort of around 120 different subjects was used. An earlier analysis of about 600 of the donors used high-throughput TCR beta sequencing to judge whether each TCR beta V gene segment behaved as functional or pseudogenic. What the study reported, not specific to this receptor: In a later analysis, several top co-occurrence clusters were reported to appear linked to parvovirus B19, influenza, CMV and Epstein-Barr virus. Most TCR sequences were seen in very few donors, while some public TCRs were found in many individuals. When HLA alleles, especially DR and DQ, strongly co-occurred, TCR associations were difficult to assign to individual alleles. Because HLA typing was missing for some donors at each locus, association tests included only the typed subset. In an earlier analysis of some 550 of the donors, most TCR beta V segments were observed in productive rearrangements about 90% or about 30% of the time, broadly matching IMGT annotations. A few of the identified cytomegalovirus-associated TCR beta chains were confirmed in vitro to be specific for cytomegalovirus antigens. A later genetic analysis reported fewer N-insertions in productive TCRs among donors in an Asian-associated ancestry cluster than the approximately 670-donor mean. For the cohort, immune exposure information was limited to CMV serostatus. Most CMV-associated TCR beta chains appeared to be HLA-restricted in a later analysis, and the HLA associations seemed to be driven largely by CMV exposure. The 87-base-pair reads could not distinguish some IMGT-functional V segments, including TRBV6-2 and TRBV6-3, so those segments were excluded. A cluster of highly shared sequence variants was judged likely to represent a technical artifact of the sequencing pipeline. In a later genetic analysis, a missense DCLRE1C variant was associated with V-gene and J-gene trimming of TCR beta chains, and the association was replicated in an independent cohort. It was suggested by the authors that the approach could potentially be generalized to other disease states and immunological phenotypes. A further reported finding was that TCR beta sequences accurately predicted the HLA-A and HLA-B alleles for most subjects in the first cohort. The study listed over 150 TCR beta chains as associated with cytomegalovirus. Linkage disequilibrium might explain the correlated functional status among segregating V segments, but an unknown experimental factor could not be excluded. According to a later analysis, TCR association rates differed among HLA loci, with DRB1 alleles showing the most associated TCRs and HLA-C alleles showing the fewest. Compared with equally common non-associated chains, HLA-associated TCR beta chains in a later analysis were more clonally expanded and had lower generation probabilities. In a later analysis, over 15,000 TCR beta sequences were associated with specific HLA alleles at a false discovery rate of 0.05. Roughly uniform sequencing depth across donors was assumed in presence/absence analyses, although this assumption may not hold. Cytomegalovirus status was reported to be diagnosed by the classifier with high specificity and sensitivity in both the original and validation cohorts. This cohort had only TCR beta chains sequenced, and the lack of alpha or paired-chain data limited which features could be detected. Because counts were too low, seventeen rarely observed V segments, including chromosome 9 orphons, were excluded from the earlier analysis of around 590 of the donors.

CDR1 and CDR2, looked up from the germline V gene, are KGHSH and LQKENI. Its CDR3 holds 18 amino acids, cysteine through phenylalanine. Of all the DNA, just the CDR3 is kept, 54 bases in frame from base 1. Trimming takes 0 bases off V and 1 base off J; junction bases not matched to a gene: 9. Library preparation was by the immunoSEQ multiplex PCR assay. For the multiplex PCR, a mixture combining 60 forward primers for TCR Vbeta segments and 13 reverse primers for TCR Jbeta segments was used. The CDR3 region of rearranged TCR beta genes was amplified from genomic DNA by a multiplex PCR assay. The amplified TCR beta libraries were sequenced on the Illumina HiSeq System as 87-base-pair reads. The original pipeline was this. A later analysis tallied about 77 million unique TCR beta chains across the approximately 670 repertoires, and about 10 million of those chains were shared by two or more donors. A nearest-neighbor algorithm error-corrected the raw reads and collapsed the reads into unique sequences, merging closely related sequences to remove PCR and sequencing errors. CDR3 sequences were aligned to IMGT reference sequences to assign V, D and J gene segments. For a sequence to be retained, a match of at least six nucleotides to both a V gene segment and a J gene segment was required. Rearrangements were classified as productive when the CDR3 lacked stop codons and remained in frame with V and J, and all other rearrangements were classified as non-productive. Following IMGT convention, CDR3 was defined as the stretch from the second conserved V-encoded cysteine up to the conserved J-encoded phenylalanine. The earlier analysis of a few hundred of the donors excluded sequences that lacked an unambiguous match to a single V gene segment. In an earlier analysis of a few hundred of the donors, a V segment was called functional when productive rearrangements were above 56.7%, and segregating when the standard deviation between donors exceeded 5%. A statistical classification framework was developed to diagnose cytomegalovirus status using the catalog of TCR beta chain sequences. V and J gene assignment, in a later analysis, came from comparing TCR nucleotide sequences with IMGT/GENE-DB human TR gene sequences. Using the TCRdist pipeline, a later analysis assigned CDR3 sequences along with most-parsimonious VDJ recombination scenarios. In a later analysis, each TCR beta chain was defined by its CDR3 amino acid sequence together with its V-gene family, and reads without a unique V-gene family were excluded. A later analysis removed 592 highly shared, low-generation-probability nucleotide sequences to deal with suspected cross-contamination and a sequencing artifact. In a later analysis, a clonal expansion index for each public chain was calculated from normalized within-repertoire ranks of inferred template counts. In a later analysis, generation probabilities were computed using a VDJ recombination model fitted to out-of-frame rearrangements, and the results were checked against IGoR. In a later analysis, hypergeometric tests were used to score TCR-TCR, TCR-HLA and TCR-CMV co-occurrence, with a repertoire-size bias correction applied to TCR pairs. A later analysis estimated false discovery rates by permuting HLA or CMV assignments 20 times. In a later analysis, co-occurring TCRs were grouped using DBSCAN, with TCRdist sequence similarity added in when clustering inside HLA-allele-positive subsets. Repertoires with fewer than 30,000 or more than 120,000 public chains were left out of co-occurrence clustering, as were five repertoires with anomalous nucleotide sharing. Not all clones reach the TCRdb copy of this immuneACCESS table, which keeps in-frame sequences only. Checked studies attribute under half of the gap to unresolved V genes and leave the rest unexplained. The V and J calls and the clone size are those of that table, but D and trimming were determined from the DNA. The sample table shows some 200,000 clones, and 80% to 90% are seen once. The ten largest clones capture around 1% of the sample.

The chain links TRBV18 with TRBJ2-7; 10 junctional bases match TRBD2. Sequenced material: PBMCs. The receptor's source is a woman aged 18-29 years in good health and CMV-seronegative. The CDR3 reads as follows: CASSPPKLAGRLSYEQYF. The DNA sequence is given as TGTGCCAGCTCACCACCGAAACTAGCGGGACGGCTATCCTACGAGCAGTACTTC.